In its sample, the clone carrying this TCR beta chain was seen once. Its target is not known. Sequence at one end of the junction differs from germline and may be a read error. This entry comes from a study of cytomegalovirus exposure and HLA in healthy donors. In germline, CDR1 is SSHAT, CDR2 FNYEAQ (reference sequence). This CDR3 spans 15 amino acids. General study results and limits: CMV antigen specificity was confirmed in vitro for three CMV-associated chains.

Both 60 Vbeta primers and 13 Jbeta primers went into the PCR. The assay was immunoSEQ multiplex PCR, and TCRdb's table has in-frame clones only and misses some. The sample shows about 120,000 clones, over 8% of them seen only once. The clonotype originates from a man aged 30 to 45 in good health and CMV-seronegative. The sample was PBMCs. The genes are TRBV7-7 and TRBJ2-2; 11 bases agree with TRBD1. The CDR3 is CASSQGQGDTGELFF. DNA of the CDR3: TGTGCTAGCAGCCAGGGACAGGGGGACACCGGGGAGCTGTTTTTT. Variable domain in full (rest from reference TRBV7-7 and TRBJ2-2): GAGVSQSPRYKVTKRGQDVTLRCDPISSHATLYWYQQALGQGPEFLTYFNYEAQPDKSGLPSDRFSAERPEGSISTLTIQRTEQRDSAMYRCASSQGQGDTGELFFGEGSRLTVL.